These 21 T cell receptor beta chains originate from one sample sequenced in a study of post-analysis software for immune sequencing data. Study-wide results and limits: When patients were compared with controls, about five TRBV segments were more frequent, TRBV5-6, TRBV5-1 and TRBV20-1 among them.

Which antigens these TCRs recognize remains unknown. Presence of unique molecular identifiers characterized the TCR beta cDNA libraries. One entry per CDR3 protein results from TCRdb running MiXCR on the PCR reads. The top ten clones hold 1.5% to 2% of a sample with under 650,000 distinct CDR3 sequences, about 44% of them seen once. Specimen: blood. The receptors stem from a girl aged 5-17 years with multiple sclerosis.

Only a few counts were recorded for this clonotype. J is TRBJ2-7 and V is TRBV7-9; D possibly corresponds to TRBD2 (6 bases). This CDR3 contains 14 residues. CDR1 is SEHNR, CDR2 FQNEAQ, per germline (reference sequence). V lost 6 bases to trimming and J lost 6 bases, with 18 bases between them. The CDR3 here is CASRGSGVGLEQYF. The DNA for the CDR3 is TGTGCCAGCAGGGGGTCGGGAGTGGGGCTCGAGCAGTACTTC.

This clonotype has a handful of counts. The rearrangement links TRBV20-1 to TRBJ2-5; TRBD1 aligns across 9 bases. CDR1 and CDR2 from the germline V gene are DFQATT and SNEGSKA (reference sequence). J was trimmed by 3 bases and V by 5 bases; bases with no gene match: 4. CDR3 length: 13 amino acids. CDR3 sequence: CSAPWTGEETQYF. The CDR3 region has the DNA TGCAGTGCTCCTTGGACAGGGGAAGAGACCCAGTACTTC.

V and J are TRBV7-6 and TRBJ2-3; D may be TRBD1 (5 bases). The CDR3 is 17 residues long. Germline CDR1 SGHVS, CDR2 FNYEAQ. V was pared by 3 bases and J by 1 base, with 17 bases between. The CDR3 region has the DNA TGTGCCAGCAGCTTCAACCTGGGGCGGCGAGGCACAGATACGCAGTATTTT. It is translated as CASSFNLGRRGTDTQYF.

This clonotype showed up just once. The V and J genes are TRBV5-6 and TRBJ2-1; 13 nucleotides line up with TRBD2. The CDR3 runs 16 residues. The V and J ends lost 3 bases and 7 bases, in that order; junction bases with no gene match: 7. Germline CDR1 is SGHDT and CDR2 is YYEEEE. CDR3 amino acids: CASSSLAGGPGNEQFF. The CDR3 bases are TGTGCCAGCAGCTCACTAGCGGGGGGGCCGGGTAATGAGCAGTTCTTC.

The V and J genes are TRBV12-3 or TRBV12-4 and TRBJ1-1; D possibly corresponds to TRBD1 (5 bases). V gave up 3 bases and J gave up 11 bases, with 10 bases separating them. The CDR3 runs to 11 residues. CDR3 nucleotides: TGTGCCAGCAGTTTGGGGGGTGGGGCTTTCTTT. It yields the protein CASSLGGGAFF.

This clonotype was observed a few times. V and J are TRBV20-1 and TRBJ2-3; 11 positions agree with TRBD2. This CDR3 spans 15 amino acids. Germline V CDR1 and CDR2: DFQATT, SNEGSKA (reference sequence). The V and J ends lost 3 bases and 0 bases, in that order; junction bases with no gene match: 2. For the CDR3, the DNA is TGCAGTGCTAGTACTAGCGGGGGTAGCACAGATACGCAGTATTTT. This codes for CSASTSGGSTDTQYF.

CDR3 sequence reads: CASRTQGWNSPLHF. The DNA for the CDR3 is TGTGCCAGCAGAACACAGGGGTGGAATTCACCCCTCCACTTT. The chain couples TRBV6-5 to TRBJ1-6; 7 nucleotides match TRBD1. The germline V gene has CDR1 MNHEY and CDR2 SVGAGI. The CDR3 sequence is 14 residues long. V trimming: 6 bases; J trimming: 7 bases; junction bases outside the gene matches: 6.

The rearrangement links TRBV29-1 to TRBJ1-3; D not certain. The ends were cut back, 4 bases at V and 0 bases at J, with 10 bases in the middle. Per germline, CDR1 SQVTM and CDR2 ANQGSEA. This CDR3 comprises 14 residues. CDR3 coding DNA: TGCAGCGTTGTTGGGCAGCTCTCTGGAAACACCATATATTTT. Translated: CSVVGQLSGNTIYF. Drawing the rest from reference TRBV29-1 and TRBJ1-3, the complete variable domain is SAVISQKPSRDICQRGTSLTIQCQVDSQVTMMFWYRQQPGQSLTLIATANQGSEATYESGFVIDKFPISRPNLTFSTLTVSNMSPEDSSIYLCSVVGQLSGNTIYFGEGSWLTVV.

The gene calls are TRBV7-3 and TRBJ2-1; 7 bases are shared with TRBD2. V lost 5 bases and J lost 6; bases outside the gene matches: 13. The CDR3 is 16 residues long. Per germline, CDR1 SGHTA and CDR2 FQGTGA. DNA of the CDR3: TGTGCCAGCAGCCCAACGACTAGCATAGGTCGCAATGAGCAGTTCTTC. Protein sequence: CASSPTTSIGRNEQFF.

This clonotype has only a few counts. The CDR3 sequence is CSAKMMGDSYEQYF. For the CDR3, the DNA is TGCAGTGCTAAAATGATGGGGGACTCCTACGAGCAGTACTTC. This chain links TRBV20-1 with TRBJ2-7, with D tentatively TRBD1 or TRBD2 (5 bases each). Germline loops: CDR1 DFQATT, CDR2 SNEGSKA (reference sequence). This CDR3 has 14 residues. Trimming pared 4 bases from V and 0 bases from J, leaving 13 bases between.

The chain employs TRBV25-1 and TRBJ1-1; possible D gene TRBD1, 5 bases. Trimming cost V 0 bases and J 3 bases, with 8 bases left between them. Germline V CDR1 and CDR2: MGHDK, SYGVNS. This CDR3 is built from 14 residues. CDR3 coding DNA: TGTGCCAGCAGTGAATATGGGGGGTACACTGAAGCTTTCTTT. Protein sequence: CASSEYGGYTEAFF.

Only a few counts were recorded for this clonotype. The chain recombines TRBV6-1 with TRBJ2-1; D assignment may be TRBD1 or TRBD2 (5 bases each). Trimming removed 11 bases at V and 0 bases at J, with 14 bases between. The CDR3 is 14 amino acids. Per germline, CDR1 MNHNS and CDR2 SASEGT. CDR3: CAGGKGSSYNEQFF. Here the CDR3 DNA reads TGTGCCGGGGGAAAGGGTTCCTCCTACAATGAGCAGTTCTTC.

A few counts support this clonotype. The gene calls are TRBV10-3 and TRBJ2-5; 9 bases are shared with TRBD2. Germline trimming cut 0 bases from V and 4 bases from J; bases unmatched to any gene: 3. Germline CDR1 reads ENHRY; CDR2 reads SYGVKD. The CDR3 has 15 amino acids. CDR3 residues: CAISESSGSGETQYF. The CDR3 coding sequence is TGTGCCATCAGTGAGTCTAGCGGGAGTGGAGAGACCCAGTACTTC.

This clonotype occurred once. The rearrangement uses TRBV7-2 and TRBJ2-7; D gene uncertain. The DNA end lines up better with TRBJ2-5; the J call may be wrong. The germline gives CDR1 SGHTA, CDR2 FQGNSA. This CDR3 spans 14 amino acids. This chain's CDR3 is CASSVRPRGETQYF. The CDR3 region has the DNA TGTGCCAGCAGCGTTCGACCGAGAGGAGAGACCCAGTACTTC.

The chain joins TRBV28 to TRBJ2-6; D gene uncertain. The germline CDR1 and CDR2 sequences are MDHEN and SYDVKM. Trimming stripped 6 bases from V and 0 bases from J, with 12 bases between. This CDR3 has 16 amino acids. DNA for the CDR3: TGTGCCAGCAGCCACTTATCTTTCTCTGGGGCCAACGTCCTGACTTTC. It yields the protein CASSHLSFSGANVLTF. The full variable domain, completed using reference TRBV28 and TRBJ2-6, is DVKVTQSSRYLVKRTGEKVFLECVQDMDHENMFWYRQDPGLGLRLIYFSYDVKMKEKGDIPEGYSVSREKKERFSLILESASTNQTSMYLCASSHLSFSGANVLTFGAGSRLTVL.

The rearrangement joins TRBV29-1 to TRBJ2-1; 8 positions agree with TRBD2. The trim removed 3 bases at V and 5 bases at J, leaving 3 bases unmatched. CDR3 length: 13 amino acids. Per the germline V gene, CDR1 is SQVTM and CDR2 is ANQGSEA. CDR3: CSVDIAGNNEQFF. For the CDR3, the DNA is TGCAGCGTTGATATAGCGGGAAACAATGAGCAGTTCTTC.

The CDR3 DNA reads as TGTGCCACCCGACAGGACACAGATACGCAGTATTTT. This gives the protein CATRQDTDTQYF. This chain joins TRBV10-3 and TRBJ2-3; D possibly corresponds to TRBD1 (6 bases). Germline V gene data show CDR1 as ENHRY and CDR2 as SYGVKD. This CDR3 is built from 12 residues. V lost 10 bases to trimming and J lost 2 bases, with 10 bases between them.

This clonotype was found a few times. The rearrangement uses TRBV7-9 and TRBJ1-5; D call uncertain. Per the germline V gene, CDR1 is SEHNR and CDR2 is FQNEAQ (reference sequence). Deletions cut 10 bases from V and 3 bases from J, with 13 bases between. This CDR3 is 13 amino acids long. The CDR3 is CATRAGLNQPQHF. CDR3 nucleotide sequence: TGTGCCACCCGGGCAGGCCTCAATCAGCCCCAGCATTTT. The full variable domain, in which reference TRBV7-9 and TRBJ1-5 provide the parts outside the CDR3, is DTGVSQNPRHKITKRGQNVTFRCDPISEHNRLYWYRQTLGQGPEFLTYFQNEAQLEKSRLLSDRFSAERPKGSFSTLEIQRTEQGDSAMYLCATRAGLNQPQHFGDGTRLSIL.

This clonotype turned up a few times. The genes are TRBV11-2 and TRBJ1-5, with a tentative D call TRBD1 (5 bases). The length of the CDR3 is 15 residues. Germline V gene lookup returns CDR1 SGHAT and CDR2 FQNNGV. V was clipped by 1 base and J by 2 bases, with 9 bases between them. The CDR3 sequence: CASSLALGGNQPQHF. For the CDR3, the DNA is TGTGCCAGCAGCTTAGCCCTGGGGGGCAATCAGCCCCAGCATTTT. Complete variable domain (other parts from reference TRBV11-2 and TRBJ1-5): EAGVAQSPRYKIIEKRQSVAFWCNPISGHATLYWYQQILGQGPKLLIQFQNNGVVDDSQLPKDRFSAERLKGVDSTLKIQPAKLEDSAVYLCASSLALGGNQPQHFGDGTRLSIL.

Here the CDR3 reads CASRSPVATGELFF. The DNA of the CDR3 is TGCGCCAGCAGGTCTCCAGTTGCCACCGGGGAGCTGTTTTTT. This sequence joins TRBV10-2 and TRBJ2-2; D uncertain. Per the germline V gene, CDR1 is WSHSY and CDR2 is SAAADI. The CDR3 spans 14 residues. Trimming removed 6 bases from V and 4 bases from J, with 12 bases in between.

This clonotype was recorded once. This rearrangement joins TRBV12-3 or TRBV12-4 to TRBJ2-2, with D possibly being TRBD2 (5 bases). Trimming removed 5 bases from V and 4 bases from J, with 11 bases in between. CDR3 length equals 14 residues. The DNA of the CDR3 is TGTGCCAGCAGTCATAGCGCCTCCACCGGGGAGCTGTTTTTT. This codes for CASSHSASTGELFF.